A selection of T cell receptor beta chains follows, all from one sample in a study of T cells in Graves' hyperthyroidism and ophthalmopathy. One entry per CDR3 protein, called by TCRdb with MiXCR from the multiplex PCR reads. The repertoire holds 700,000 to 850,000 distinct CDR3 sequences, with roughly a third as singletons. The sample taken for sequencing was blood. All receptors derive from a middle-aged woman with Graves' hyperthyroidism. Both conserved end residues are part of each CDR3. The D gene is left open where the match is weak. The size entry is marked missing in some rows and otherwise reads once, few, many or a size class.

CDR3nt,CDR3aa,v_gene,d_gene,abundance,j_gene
TGTGCCAGCAGTGAGGGGGGACCCCCCTACGAGCAGTACTTC,CASSEGGPPYEQYF,TRBV25-1,.,many,TRBJ2-7
TGTGCCAGCAGCCCATCACTCGCACTCCTCCACTTT,CASSPSLALLHF,TRBV7-2,.,.,TRBJ1-6
TGCAGTGCTAGTGACCCAGGAGGGACCAGAGCTTACGAGCAGTACTTC,CSASDPGGTRAYEQYF,TRBV20-1,.,.,TRBJ2-7
TGTGCCAGCAGCTTGGCGACAGGGGAGGGAGAAAAACTGTTTTTT,CASSLATGEGEKLFF,TRBV5-4,TRBD1,once,TRBJ1-4
TGTGCCAGCAGCTTAGTCGAAGCGTTCCAAGAGACCCAGTACTTC,CASSLVEAFQETQYF,TRBV7-2,.,many,TRBJ2-5
TGTGCCAGCCGCACAGGGGGCGCAGGGAAACTGTTTTTT,CASRTGGAGKLFF,TRBV12-3/TRBV12-4,TRBD1,.,TRBJ1-4
TGCGCCAGCAGCTTTGACAGGGGCTCCTACGAGCAGTACTTC,CASSFDRGSYEQYF,TRBV5-1,TRBD1,many,TRBJ2-7
TGTGCTAGTGTTCCTTTGGCGGGAGAGCAACAAGAGACCCAGTACTTC,CASVPLAGEQQETQYF,TRBV12-5,TRBD2,.,TRBJ2-5
TGCAGTTTCCTGACAGATCCGCCGGACGAGCAGTACTTC,CSFLTDPPDEQYF,TRBV20-1,.,many,TRBJ2-7
TGTGCCAGCGGCAGCCGGGGGGGTGGCTACACCTTC,CASGSRGGGYTF,TRBV12-3/TRBV12-4,.,.,TRBJ1-2
TGTGCCAGCAGCGGCAGGTCCCTTGGCTACACCTTC,CASSGRSLGYTF,TRBV9,.,many,TRBJ1-2
TGTGCCAGCAGACATCAGGAGGCTGGAAACACCATATATTTT,CASRHQEAGNTIYF,TRBV14,.,.,TRBJ1-3
TGTGCCAGCAGCTCCCTTAATGACAGAATCGGTGGCTACACCTTC,CASSSLNDRIGGYTF,TRBV5-6,.,few,TRBJ1-2
TGCAGCGTGACAGGGTCTAACTATGGCTACACCTTC,CSVTGSNYGYTF,TRBV29-1,TRBD1,many,TRBJ1-2
TGTGCCAGCAGTCGGGACAGGCGCTATGGCTACACCTTC,CASSRDRRYGYTF,TRBV12-3/TRBV12-4,TRBD1,many,TRBJ1-2
TGTGCCATCAGTGAGTCGACTAGCGCAAGCGACGAGCAGTACTTC,CAISESTSASDEQYF,TRBV10-3,TRBD2,.,TRBJ2-7
TGTGCCAGCAGTTCGATGGCCTATGGCTACACCTTC,CASSSMAYGYTF,TRBV6-5,.,many,TRBJ1-2
TGCAGCGTTGAATTAGTCGGGACAGGGGGCTATGGCTACACCTTC,CSVELVGTGGYGYTF,TRBV29-1,TRBD1,.,TRBJ1-2
TGTGCCAGTAGTATAATTCGCGGGCAGAGCCTATCGCCCCAGCATTTT,CASSIIRGQSLSPQHF,TRBV19,.,many,TRBJ1-5
TGTGCCATCAGTGAGTCCCGGGGACAGGGGTTTTCCTCTGAGCAGTACTTC,CAISESRGQGFSSEQYF,TRBV10-3,TRBD1,.,TRBJ2-7
TGTGCCAGCAGTGGAGACCTACTTAAGGGTTTATATGGCTACACCTTC,CASSGDLLKGLYGYTF,TRBV25-1,.,.,TRBJ1-2
TGTGCCAGCAGTCGCGTCCAGGGTTATCAGAACACCGGGGAGCTGTTTTTT,CASSRVQGYQNTGELFF,TRBV25-1,.,.,TRBJ2-2
TGTGCCAGCAGTTGGGACAGCAGCTCTGGGGCCAACGTCCTGACTTTC,CASSWDSSSGANVLTF,TRBV12-3/TRBV12-4,TRBD1,few,TRBJ2-6
TGTGCCAGCAGCCTGGGAAGACCTCTGGGCCCCCGCGGAAACACCATATATTTT,CASSLGRPLGPRGNTIYF,TRBV13,.,.,TRBJ1-3
TGTGCCAGCAACCAGATCCCGGACACAATCTCCTACGAGCAGTACTTC,CASNQIPDTISYEQYF,TRBV7-2,.,.,TRBJ2-7
TGTGCCAGCGAGTCCTCCCGTACCAGCGAGCAGTACTTC,CASESSRTSEQYF,TRBV6-5,.,few,TRBJ2-7
TGTGCCAGCAATCAACCGGGACTCAGGGGCTACACCTTC,CASNQPGLRGYTF,TRBV6-5,.,.,TRBJ1-2
TGTGCCAGTAGTATAGCCGACAGGGGATCGGCTTTCTTT,CASSIADRGSAFF,TRBV19,TRBD1,many,TRBJ1-1
TGCAGCAGTTTAGAGGCAGGGGGAAACTATGGCTACACCTTC,CSSLEAGGNYGYTF,TRBV29-1,TRBD1,.,TRBJ1-2
TGCAGCGTGGGTGGGACAGGGCGAACTGAAGCTTTCTTT,CSVGGTGRTEAFF,TRBV29-1,TRBD1,.,TRBJ1-1
TGTGCCAGCAGCTTGTTAAAGGTGGGAATCTCTACCTACGAGCTGTACTTC,CASSLLKVGISTYELYF,TRBV5-5,.,few,TRBJ2-7
TGCGCCAGCAGCCACGGACGGAACCTAGCCTACGAGCAGTACTTC,CASSHGRNLAYEQYF,TRBV4-3,.,.,TRBJ2-7
TGTGCCAGCAGCCCCCCAGAGGGCGGAAGCAATCAGCCCCAGCATTTT,CASSPPEGGSNQPQHF,TRBV11-2,.,.,TRBJ1-5
TGTGCCACCAGTGGTCGACATCCTGGCGGGGGGTACTATGGCTACACCTTC,CATSGRHPGGGYYGYTF,TRBV24-1,.,many,TRBJ1-2
TGTGCCAGCAGTTTCAGGACAGTCGTTAACTATGGCTACACCTTC,CASSFRTVVNYGYTF,TRBV12-3/TRBV12-4,.,many,TRBJ1-2
TGTGCCAGCAGCTTAGGCCGACTAGCGGGGGGCCCCGACGAGCAGTACTTC,CASSLGRLAGGPDEQYF,TRBV7-8,TRBD2,.,TRBJ2-7
TGTGCCAGCAGCTTGGGCGGATACCAAGAGACCCAGTGCTTC,CASSLGGYQETQCF,TRBV7-2,.,.,TRBJ2-5
TGTGCCAGCAGCACAACAGGGACAGCCTACGAGCAGTACTTC,CASSTTGTAYEQYF,TRBV25-1,TRBD1,.,TRBJ2-7
TGTGCCAGCAGTGAAGCCCGGGGGATGTATGGCTACACCTTC,CASSEARGMYGYTF,TRBV6-6,.,.,TRBJ1-2
TGTGCTACCCAGGGGTTTGACCCCTCCCTGAACACTGAAGCTTTCTTT,CATQGFDPSLNTEAFF,TRBV6-1,.,.,TRBJ1-1
TGTGCCAGTAGCAGCTATTTTGGTAGGGACACTGAAGCTTTCTTT,CASSSYFGRDTEAFF,TRBV19,.,.,TRBJ1-1
TGTGCCATCAGTGAGTCTGGAAGGAATGAAAAACTGTTTTTT,CAISESGRNEKLFF,TRBV10-3,.,many,TRBJ1-4
TGTGCCAGCAGTGGGGACAGGGGGTATACTGAAGCTTTCTTT,CASSGDRGYTEAFF,TRBV6-1,TRBD1,.,TRBJ1-1
TGTGCCAGCAGTTTCGAACGTAATAGCAATCAGCCCCAGCATTTT,CASSFERNSNQPQHF,TRBV27,.,once,TRBJ1-5
TGTGCCAGCAGCGCGGTCGGGACAGGCCTTTCACCCCTCCACTTT,CASSAVGTGLSPLHF,TRBV7-3,TRBD1,.,TRBJ1-6